Following are 17 T cell receptor beta chains from one sample sequenced in a study of T cell responses to AZD1222 COVID-19 vaccine. The data were produced by immunoSEQ multiplex PCR, yet TCRdb's version contains in-frame clones alone and is incomplete. Of some 200,000 clones listed, around 90% are singletons. This material consisted of peripheral blood, taken 28 days after the second dose of the MenACWY control vaccine. These receptors originate from an adult who received the MenACWY meningococcal vaccine as a control.

The chain couples TRBV12-3 or TRBV12-4 to TRBJ2-7, with 7 positions matching TRBD1. The CDR3 is 13 amino acids. With 5 bases clipped from V and 5 bases from J, the junction kept 6 bases outside the gene matches. This chain's CDR3 is CASSPTGVDEQYF. The CDR3, as DNA: TGTGCCAGCAGTCCAACAGGGGTCGACGAGCAGTACTTC.

This sequence joins TRBV6-2 or TRBV6-3 and TRBJ1-2; D gene ambiguous. The CDR3 spans 12 residues. Deletions cut 4 bases from V and 4 bases from J, with 7 bases between. Germline loops: CDR1 MNHEY, CDR2 SVGEGT. The CDR3 region has the DNA TGTGCCAGCAGTTCACAGATCTATGGCTACACCTTC. This translates into CASSSQIYGYTF.

The chain combines TRBV30 with TRBJ1-2; tentatively, D is TRBD1 (6 bases). The CDR3 runs 12 residues. Per the germline V gene, CDR1 is GTSNPN and CDR2 is SVGIG (reference sequence). V was trimmed by 8 bases and J by 8 bases, leaving 18 bases between them. The CDR3 DNA reads TGTGCCGCCGGGGGGGCCCTCTCGGGCTACACCTTC. Protein product: CAAGGALSGYTF.

J is TRBJ2-3 and V is TRBV6-2 or TRBV6-3, with 9 bases that match TRBD1. Germline V CDR1 and CDR2: MNHEY, SVGEGT. J lost 4 bases, V lost 6 bases, and 5 bases had no gene match. The CDR3 spans 14 residues. CDR3 nucleotides: TGTGCCAGCAGCCGCGGACAGGGGTCAGATACGCAGTATTTT. Translation: CASSRGQGSDTQYF.

The V and J genes are TRBV29-1 and TRBJ2-7; D unresolved. This CDR3 spans 11 amino acids. V gave up 7 bases and J gave up 7 bases, with 14 bases separating them. Germline assignment: CDR1 SQVTM and CDR2 ANQGSEA. DNA of the CDR3: TGCAGCGCCTCGGTGGCTAAGGAGCAGTACTTC. Encoded protein: CSASVAKEQYF.

This chain links TRBV3-1 (or the pseudogene TRBV3-2) with TRBJ1-2; no reliable D call. The length of the CDR3 is 15 residues. V gave up 4 bases and J gave up 6 bases, with 18 bases separating them. CDR1 and CDR2 (germline): LGHDT, YNNKEL (reference sequence). CDR3 sequence (DNA): TGTGCCAGCAGCCCTACCCGCATAGAGGTTAATGGCTACACCTTC. Translation gives CASSPTRIEVNGYTF.

This rearrangement joins TRBV19 to TRBJ2-7; TRBD1 matches 10 bases. V lost 9 bases and J lost 3; bases outside the gene matches: 11. The CDR3 is made up of 15 amino acids. Per the germline V gene, CDR1 is LNHDA and CDR2 is SQIVND (reference sequence). CDR3 nucleotide sequence: TGTGCCAGCACATCGGTGGGGACAGGGGTCTACGAGCAGTACTTC. Encoded protein: CASTSVGTGVYEQYF.

The chain links TRBV5-6 to TRBJ2-1; no clear D. The CDR3 is 13 amino acids. The germline CDR1 and CDR2 sequences are SGHDT and YYEEEE. Trimming left V 0 bases short and J 6 bases short, with 7 bases between. The CDR3 sequence: CASSLGNSNEQFF. Here the CDR3 DNA reads TGTGCCAGCAGCTTGGGAAACTCCAATGAGCAGTTCTTC.

J is TRBJ2-2 and V is TRBV2; the D gene is possibly TRBD1 (6 bases). The V end lost 7 bases, the J end lost 2 bases, and 11 bases lay between the germline ends. The germline V gene encodes CDR1 SNHLY and CDR2 FYNNEI. The CDR3 sequence is 14 residues long. DNA for the CDR3: TGTGCCAGCAAGCAGGGGACAAACACCGGGGAGCTGTTTTTT. Its protein is CASKQGTNTGELFF. Full variable domain (missing parts from reference TRBV2 and TRBJ2-2): EPEVTQTPSHQVTQMGQEVILRCVPISNHLYFYWYRQILGQKVEFLVSFYNNEISEKSEIFDDQFSVERPDGSNFTLKIRSTKLEDSAMYFCASKQGTNTGELFFGEGSRLTVL.

The CDR3 DNA reads TGTGCCTGGAGTCCTAGGACCGTGGTGATGAACACTGAAGCTTTCTTT. Protein sequence: CAWSPRTVVMNTEAFF. The gene calls are TRBV30 and TRBJ1-1; D remains unclear. CDR3 length: 16 amino acids. CDR1 and CDR2 from the germline V gene are GTSNPN and SVGIG (reference sequence). V lost 2 bases and J lost 0, with 16 bases in between.

CDR3 residues: CASSPNQGGNQPQHF. The CDR3 DNA follows: TGTGCCAGCAGTCCTAATCAGGGGGGCAATCAGCCCCAGCATTTT. The chain is built from TRBV6-5 and TRBJ1-5, with 7 positions matching TRBD1. CDR3 length equals 15 residues. The junction had 6 bases not matched to a gene; V was cut back by 5 bases and J by 2 bases. In germline, CDR1 is MNHEY, CDR2 SVGAGI.

The chain uses TRBV5-1 and TRBJ2-7; D gene ambiguous. Per the germline V gene, CDR1 is SGHRS and CDR2 is YFSETQ. The ends were cut back, 0 bases at V and 0 bases at J, with 7 bases in the middle. The CDR3 has 14 residues. The CDR3 DNA is TGCGCCAGCAGCTTGGCACTGGACTCCTACGAGCAGTACTTC. This sequence encodes CASSLALDSYEQYF.

The chain is built from TRBV9 and TRBJ1-1; D is undetermined. The CDR3 runs 15 residues. Trimming stripped 3 bases from V and 0 bases from J, with 12 bases between. Germline loops: CDR1 SGDLS, CDR2 YYNGEE. The CDR3 sequence: CASSGSNGLNTEAFF. The DNA for the CDR3 is TGTGCCAGCAGCGGTTCGAACGGGCTGAACACTGAAGCTTTCTTT.

In regard to this clone: At one boundary the junction diverges from the germline segment, which might be a read error. The CDR3 region has the DNA TGTGCCAGCGGTTATGTCGAGGGATTTGAGTTCTACGAGCAGTACTTC. Translating it yields CASGYVEGFEFYEQYF. The chain joins TRBV6-5 to TRBJ2-7, with D perhaps TRBD2 (5 bases). From germline, CDR1 is MNHEY and CDR2 SVGAGI. The CDR3 extends over 16 amino acids.

This clone came up a few times. The rearrangement uses TRBV9 and TRBJ2-6; the match to TRBD1 covers 7 bases. Germline values: CDR1 SGDLS, CDR2 YYNGEE. CDR3 length equals 17 residues. J lost 0 bases, V lost 3 bases, and 6 bases had no gene match. The CDR3 spells CASSEDRAPSGANVLTF. CDR3 sequence (DNA): TGTGCCAGCAGCGAAGACAGGGCCCCCTCTGGGGCCAACGTCCTGACTTTC.

This chain uses TRBV13 with TRBJ2-1, with D possibly matching TRBD2 (6 bases). CDR3 length: 16 residues. With 2 bases removed from V and 0 bases from J, the gap between germline ends came to 11 bases. Looked up from germline, CDR1 is PRHDT and CDR2 is FYEKMQ (reference sequence). The CDR3 coding sequence is TGTGCCAGCAGCTTACGACGGGGGAGCTCCTACAATGAGCAGTTCTTC. This encodes CASSLRRGSSYNEQFF.

This sequence joins TRBV7-3 and TRBJ2-1; tentatively, D is TRBD2 (5 bases). Trimming removed 8 bases from V and 4 bases from J, with 15 bases in between. The CDR3 covers 14 residues. Germline V gene data show CDR1 as SGHTA and CDR2 as FQGTGA. CDR3 nucleotide sequence: TGTGCCAGCGCTCCCGAGGCGGGTTACAATGAGCAGTTCTTC. Translation: CASAPEAGYNEQFF.